This TCR beta chain stems from a study of blood T cell repertoires in COVID-19. Recruitment covered roughly 22 US areas and drew participants whose ages spanned about 18 to 95 years. Generated by immunoSEQ multiplex PCR, the TCRdb table keeps only in-frame clones and is missing some. The repertoire has about 260,000 clones, about 87% of them found once; the top ten carry just over 0.85%. The sequence was collected from a middle-aged man who had been exposed to COVID-19. The material sequenced was PBMCs or T cells enriched from blood (not recorded which).

The CDR3 nucleotides are TGTGCCAGCAGCGTCCGGCTAGAGGGCTACAATGAGCAGTTCTTC. Amino acids: CASSVRLEGYNEQFF. The chain is built from TRBV9 and TRBJ2-1, with a possible D match to TRBD2 (5 bases). Trimming stripped 2 bases from V and 3 bases from J, with 12 bases between. The CDR3 is made up of 15 amino acids. Germline V CDR1 and CDR2: SGDLS, YYNGEE.